Following are 26 T cell receptor beta chains from one sample sequenced in a study of response to subunit inactivated influenza vaccine. TCRdb reprocessed the RT-PCR reads via MiXCR and lists one record per CDR3 protein. The table records 600,000 to 850,000 distinct CDR3 sequences, 12% to 15% of them present only once. The sample was PBMCs from blood, taken around 14 days before vaccination. These TCRs come from a man aged 50 or older who received an inactivated influenza vaccine.

This clonotype was counted a few times. The rearrangement links TRBV4-3 to TRBJ1-5; 8 nucleotides agree with TRBD1. The V gene's germline CDR1 is LGHNA and CDR2 YSLEER. Losses at the gene ends were 4 bases for V and 4 bases for J; bases not matched to a gene: 9. The CDR3 loop spans 16 amino acids. CDR3 amino acids: CASSLSAGGANQPQHF. CDR3 in DNA: TGCGCCAGCAGCCTATCTGCAGGGGGCGCGAATCAGCCCCAGCATTTT.

This clonotype was seen a handful of times. The chain links TRBV2 to TRBJ1-2; 8 positions agree with TRBD1. J lost 8 bases, V lost 1 base, and 12 bases had no gene match. The V gene's germline CDR1 is SNHLY and CDR2 FYNNEI. The CDR3 extends over 16 amino acids. CDR3 region: CASSEGRTGFQEGYTF. The DNA for the CDR3 is TGTGCCAGCAGTGAAGGACGGACAGGGTTTCAAGAAGGCTACACCTTC.

A few counts support this clonotype. The V gene is TRBV5-5, the J gene TRBJ2-7; D assignment may be TRBD1 or TRBD2 (5 bases each). V shed 3 bases and J shed 4 bases, with 17 bases lying between them. CDR1 is SGHKS and CDR2 is YYEKEE in the germline V gene (reference sequence). The CDR3 consists of 15 residues. The CDR3 sequence: CASSSDTGRSYEQYF. The CDR3 DNA follows: TGTGCCAGCAGCTCCGACACGGGACGTTCTTACGAGCAGTACTTC.

At least ten counts were recorded for this clonotype. The chain combines TRBV7-9 with TRBJ2-7; possible D gene TRBD1, 5 bases. CDR3 length: 13 amino acids. Germline V gene sequence: CDR1 SEHNR, CDR2 FQNEAQ (reference sequence). Trimming shortened V by 1 base and J by 5 bases, and 9 bases separated the two germline ends. In nucleotides, the CDR3 is TGTGCCAGCAGCTTAGAGCAGGGCAACGAGCAGTACTTC. Protein product: CASSLEQGNEQYF.

The rearrangement links TRBV6-5 to TRBJ2-3; D may be TRBD2 (6 bases). The V gene's germline CDR1 is MNHEY and CDR2 SVGAGI. Trimming took 4 bases from V and 3 from J, leaving 11 bases between them. This CDR3 comprises 14 residues. In nucleotides, the CDR3 is TGTGCCAGCAGTTCGGTTGCGGGAACAGATACGCAGTATTTT. This translates into CASSSVAGTDTQYF.

This clonotype was picked up a small number of times. The chain uses TRBV6-2 or TRBV6-3 and TRBJ2-1, with TRBD2 as a possible D gene (5 bases). This CDR3 is built from 14 residues. Germline CDR1 is MNHEY and CDR2 is SVGEGT. V was trimmed by 5 bases and J by 4 bases, leaving 12 bases between them. The DNA for the CDR3 is TGTGCCAGCAGTCCTCACGGGGTGTACAATGAGCAGTTCTTC. Protein product: CASSPHGVYNEQFF.

This clonotype has only a few counts. CDR3 DNA sequence: TGTGCCACCAGTGGGACAGGTGGAGGTTCTGGCTACACCTTC. Protein product: CATSGTGGGSGYTF. The chain links TRBV24-1 to TRBJ1-2; 7 nucleotides line up with TRBD1. Germline assignment: CDR1 KGHDR and CDR2 SFDVKD. Trimming at V came to 5 bases and at J to 7 bases, leaving 9 bases not matched to a gene. The CDR3 contains 14 residues.

The chain couples TRBV6-2 or TRBV6-3 to TRBJ2-5, with D maybe TRBD1 (5 bases). V lost 5 bases, J lost 5 bases, and 15 bases lay in between. The CDR3 has 14 amino acids. Germline V gene lookup returns CDR1 MNHEY and CDR2 SVGEGT. Here the CDR3 reads CASSKEAGRETQYF. In DNA form, the CDR3 reads TGTGCCAGCAGTAAAGAAGCAGGGCGGGAGACCCAGTACTTC.

This clonotype has just a few counts. V is TRBV20-1 and J is TRBJ2-1, with TRBD2 matching 13 bases. CDR3 length: 18 amino acids. The V gene end was trimmed by 6 bases and the J gene end by 3 bases; junction bases not matched to a gene: 14. Germline CDR1 is DFQATT and CDR2 is SNEGSKA (reference sequence). The DNA of the CDR3 is TGCAGTGCCGGAAGACTAGCGGGGGGAATGGTTATCTACAATGAGCAGTTCTTC. As protein: CSAGRLAGGMVIYNEQFF.

Only a few counts were recorded for this clonotype. The rearrangement uses TRBV5-5 and TRBJ2-7; D is possibly TRBD1 or TRBD2 (5 bases each). CDR1 is SGHKS, CDR2 YYEKEE, per germline (reference sequence). The CDR3 has 18 residues. Trimming removed 1 base at V and 3 bases at J, with 23 bases between. The CDR3, as DNA: TGTGCCAGCAGCTTGCTCGGGGACGACCTTTTGAGGGTCTACGAGCAGTACTTC. Translation: CASSLLGDDLLRVYEQYF.

The CDR3 is CASRVTGGAGANVLTF. CDR3 in DNA: TGTGCCAGCAGGGTCACAGGGGGCGCTGGGGCCAACGTCCTGACTTTC. The rearrangement links TRBV7-2 to TRBJ2-6; 9 nucleotides match TRBD1. The CDR3 loop spans 16 amino acids. CDR1 and CDR2 from the germline V gene are SGHTA and FQGNSA. V shed 6 bases and J 2 bases; nucleotides not matched to a gene: 5.

The chain couples TRBV7-2 to TRBJ2-5; 7 nucleotides match TRBD1. Germline V CDR1 and CDR2: SGHTA, FQGNSA. The CDR3 runs 13 residues. V dropped 5 bases and J dropped 4; count of bases not matched to a gene: 4. This chain's CDR3 is CASSTTGLETQYF. The CDR3 DNA reads as TGTGCCAGCAGCACGACAGGGTTAGAGACCCAGTACTTC.

This clonotype was seen a handful of times. Here the CDR3 reads CAISESLGGQETQYF. The CDR3, as DNA: TGTGCCATCAGTGAGTCGCTAGGGGGCCAAGAGACCCAGTACTTC. This chain links TRBV10-3 with TRBJ2-5; D may be TRBD1 (6 bases). V gave up 0 bases and J gave up 1 base, with 9 bases separating them. This CDR3 has 15 amino acids. In germline, CDR1 is ENHRY, CDR2 SYGVKD.

This clonotype appeared a few times. This rearrangement joins TRBV27 to TRBJ2-3; D unresolved. CDR3 length: 16 residues. Trimming removed 6 bases at V and 0 bases at J, with 16 bases between. Germline loops: CDR1 MNHEY, CDR2 SMNVEV (reference sequence). The CDR3 loop reads CASSHARAASTDTQYF. Here the CDR3 DNA reads TGTGCCAGCAGCCACGCCCGGGCCGCAAGCACAGATACGCAGTATTTT.

This rearrangement joins TRBV20-1 to TRBJ1-2; no reliable D call. V was pared by 6 bases and J by 4 bases, with 9 bases between. Germline V gene data show CDR1 as DFQATT and CDR2 as SNEGSKA (reference sequence). CDR3 length: 11 residues. CDR3 amino acids: CSAGVSYGYTF. As DNA, the CDR3 is TGCAGTGCCGGGGTCAGCTATGGCTACACCTTC.

The chain uses TRBV15 and TRBJ2-2; TRBD2 agrees at 7 bases. The CDR3 has 15 residues. Germline CDR1 is LNHNV and CDR2 is YYDKDF (reference sequence). The V and J ends lost 8 bases and 4 bases, in that order; junction bases with no gene match: 10. CDR3 residues: CATRLAGAGTGELFF. The DNA for the CDR3 is TGTGCCACCCGCCTGGCGGGAGCGGGCACCGGGGAGCTGTTTTTT. Full variable domain (rest looked up from reference TRBV15 and TRBJ2-2): DAMVIQNPRYQVTQFGKPVTLSCSQTLNHNVMYWYQQKSSQAPKLLFHYYDKDFNNEADTPDNFQSRRPNTSFCFLDIRSPGLGDTAMYLCATRLAGAGTGELFFGEGSRLTVL.

In its sample, this clonotype was seen a few times. The CDR3, as DNA: TGTGCCAGCAGCCAAGATCTAGCGGGGCGGACCGGGGAGCTGTTTTTT. Translated: CASSQDLAGRTGELFF. V and J are TRBV4-2 and TRBJ2-2; 9 bases agree with TRBD2. CDR1 and CDR2 (germline): LGHNA, YNFKEQ. The CDR3 covers 16 residues. The trim removed 0 bases at V and 5 bases at J, leaving 4 bases unmatched.

The chain has TRBV20-1 and TRBJ2-3, with D perhaps matching TRBD2 (7 bases). CDR1 and CDR2 (germline): DFQATT, SNEGSKA (reference sequence). V lost 6 bases and J 4 bases, leaving 14 bases between the germline ends. This CDR3 region has 13 residues. DNA of the CDR3: TGCAGTGCCCCACGAGGGGGGGCAGATACGCAGTATTTT. It yields the protein CSAPRGGADTQYF.

The rearrangement joins TRBV20-1 to TRBJ2-3, with 8 bases fitting TRBD2. The ends lost 1 base at V and 2 bases at J; junction bases unmatched: 14. The CDR3 runs 18 residues. CDR1 DFQATT and CDR2 SNEGSKA come from the germline V gene (reference sequence). CDR3: CSARGRGGGLPHTDTQYF. The CDR3 DNA follows: TGCAGTGCTAGAGGCCGGGGGGGAGGGCTGCCCCACACAGATACGCAGTATTTT.

The V and J genes are TRBV6-2 or TRBV6-3 and TRBJ2-3, with D perhaps TRBD2 (5 bases). Looked up from germline, CDR1 is MNHEY and CDR2 is SVGEGT. Trimming stripped 0 bases from V and 0 bases from J, with 7 bases between. The CDR3 is 15 residues long. CDR3 loop: CASSYSSGSTDTQYF. The CDR3 coding sequence is TGTGCCAGCAGTTACTCGTCGGGGAGCACAGATACGCAGTATTTT.

This chain joins TRBV19 and TRBJ2-2; 11 bases match TRBD1. Germline V CDR1 and CDR2: LNHDA, SQIVND (reference sequence). The length of the CDR3 is 16 residues. V was clipped by 10 bases and J by 6 bases; unmatched bases: 13. In DNA form, the CDR3 reads TGTGCCACCCGGACAGGGGGCGTTCTGGCGGCCGGGGAGCTGTTTTTT. Its translation: CATRTGGVLAAGELFF.

The chain recombines TRBV7-2 with TRBJ2-3; perhaps TRBD2 as D (6 bases). The CDR3 is made up of 15 amino acids. The germline V gene has CDR1 SGHTA and CDR2 FQGNSA. V dropped 2 bases and J dropped 8 bases, with 17 bases sitting between them. The CDR3 coding sequence is TGTGCCAGCAGCTTACCGAGGGACGGCGGGGCTACGCAGTATTTT. Encoded protein: CASSLPRDGGATQYF.

This clonotype has a count of ten or more. The chain recombines TRBV20-1 with TRBJ2-1, with D unclear. From germline, CDR1 is DFQATT and CDR2 SNEGSKA (reference sequence). Trimming removed 3 bases from V and 14 bases from J, with 11 bases in between. This CDR3 has 10 amino acids. For the CDR3, the DNA is TGCAGTGCTAGCCCGGCTTTTGAGTTCTTC. It is translated as CSASPAFEFF.

This chain connects TRBV5-1 to TRBJ2-5; tentatively, D is TRBD1 (6 bases). The V gene lost 3 bases and the J gene lost 5 bases, with 20 bases spanning the gap. This CDR3 is 16 amino acids long. Looked up from germline, CDR1 is SGHRS and CDR2 is YFSETQ. CDR3 coding DNA: TGCGCCAGCAGCTCTCAGGGGAGAATGGGTTTCGAGACCCAGTACTTC. This translates into CASSSQGRMGFETQYF.

The chain combines TRBV5-6 with TRBJ2-5, with no clear D. The CDR3 covers 13 residues. The germline V gene encodes CDR1 SGHDT and CDR2 YYEEEE. V lost 4 bases and J 5 bases, leaving 12 bases between the germline ends. The CDR3 here is CASSPTLAETQYF. CDR3 in DNA: TGTGCCAGCAGCCCTACATTAGCTGAGACCCAGTACTTC.

A few counts support this clonotype. The V call is TRBV20-1, the J call TRBJ2-3; possibly TRBD2 for D (6 bases). CDR3 length: 17 residues. V shed 6 bases and J shed 4 bases, with 26 bases lying between them. Germline values: CDR1 DFQATT, CDR2 SNEGSKA (reference sequence). CDR3 nucleotides: TGCAGTGCCGACCGAATTTTGGGCAGCGGGCCCCCAGATACGCAGTATTTT. Its translation is CSADRILGSGPPDTQYF.